This T cell receptor beta chain was found in a study of chemoradiotherapy in HPV16-positive cancers. Overall study context: Functional T-cell assays on a couple of HPV16-positive patients' cells defined candidate HPV-specific clones and common TCR motifs. Study observations and caveats: Candidate HPV-specific clones and E7-related TCR motifs grew in tumor during treatment. Only two HPV16-positive patients supplied the functional HPV-specificity definition.

V lost 6 bases, J lost 7 bases, and 13 bases lay in between. The CDR3 has 13 residues. Germline V gene sequence: CDR1 LGHNT, CDR2 FRNRAP. Using immunoSEQ multiplex PCR, the repertoire was profiled, and TCRdb retains in-frame clones only, with some absent. The data show over 20,000 clones, roughly nine tenths seen once. This clone was counted once. Its target is unknown. Over chemoradiotherapy, repertoires were sampled more than once. Sequencing was performed on blood, taken from a patient who underwent chemoradiotherapy. This clonotype was sampled from a human donor with HPV-associated anogenital cancer. The chain recombines TRBV12-5 with TRBJ2-1; the D gene is possibly TRBD2 (6 bases). The CDR3 coding sequence is TGTGCTAGTGGCCGCGGGGTATCGAATGAGCAGTTCTTC. Its translation: CASGRGVSNEQFF.